The TCR beta chain described here comes from a study of cytomegalovirus exposure and HLA in healthy donors. The donors were in the approximately 110-subject validation cohort; that cohort was separate from the approximately 700-subject first cohort. Points on this clone: What it binds is not known.

Assay used: immunoSEQ multiplex PCR; TCRdb lists only in-frame clones, some missing. The data show 45,000 to 55,000 clones, with about 90% seen just once and roughly 6.7% held by the top ten. Study-wide results and caveats: A list of 164 TCR beta chains associated with cytomegalovirus was given. High sensitivity and specificity were reportedly achieved when the classifier diagnosed cytomegalovirus status.

This CDR3 spans 15 amino acids. Trimming left V 5 bases short and J 7 bases short, with 18 bases between. CDR1 is MNHNY, CDR2 SVGAGI, per germline (reference sequence). The chain uses TRBV6-6 and TRBJ1-5; weak D call: TRBD1 (5 bases). The receptor comes from a woman in her 30s in good health and CMV-seronegative. The sequencing sample was made of PBMCs. The CDR3 is CASSTMDRGKQPQHF. The DNA for the CDR3 is TGTGCCAGCAGTACCATGGACCGGGGGAAACAGCCCCAGCATTTT.